Listed below are T cell receptor beta chains from one sample, sequenced in a study of a mutant IDH1 vaccine in newly diagnosed glioma. Which antigens these TCRs recognize remains unknown. Clones were read by immunoSEQ multiplex PCR, and TCRdb kept only the in-frame ones, dropping some. The sample contains around 57,000 clones, 70% to 90% of which appear only once. The source material was PBMCs, sampled from a glioma patient whose treatment included an IDH1 peptide vaccine. The receptors were gathered from a middle-aged man with glioma. Both conserved end residues are part of each CDR3. The D gene is left open where the match is weak. Some rows mark clone size as missing; the rest say once, few, many or name a class of expanded clone.

once	NA	TRBV28	TRBJ1-6	TGTGCCAGCAGTTTACCACAGAACAATTCACCCCTCCACTTT	CASSLPQNNSPLHF
NA	NA	TRBV9	TRBJ1-6	TGTGCCAGCTCGGCAGGGTGGGAATCACCCCTCCACTTT	CASSAGWESPLHF
NA	NA	TRBV28	TRBJ2-3	TGTGCCAGCAGTTTCAGACTAGGTATTTATACGCAGTATTTT	CASSFRLGIYTQYF
NA	NA	TRBV6-5	TRBJ2-2	TGTGCCAGCAGGGGGCTCCATAACACCGGGGAGCTGTTTTTT	CASRGLHNTGELFF
NA	NA	TRBV18	TRBJ1-4	TGTGCCAGCTCACCGGGTGGAGAAAAACTGTTTTTT	CASSPGGEKLFF
NA	NA	TRBV28	TRBJ1-3	TGTGCCAGCAGCGTCGGTGACTTGCCTGGAAACACCATATATTTT	CASSVGDLPGNTIYF
NA	NA	TRBV25-1	TRBJ2-5	TGTGCCAGCAGTGAATGGGCGAAGGCCCAAGAGACCCAGTACTTC	CASSEWAKAQETQYF
NA	NA	TRBV6-9	TRBJ2-3	TGTGCCATGACAGAATCCACAGATACGCAGTATTTT	CAMTESTDTQYF
NA	TRBD1	TRBV4-3	TRBJ2-7	TGCGCCAGCAGCCAAGATCGCGGGACAGGGCTCTACGAGCAGTACTTC	CASSQDRGTGLYEQYF
NA	NA	TRBV18	TRBJ2-6	TGTGCCAGCTCGGACCTTTACTCTGGGGCCAACGTCCTGACTTTC	CASSDLYSGANVLTF
NA	TRBD1	TRBV10-3	TRBJ2-7	TGTGCCATCTCGGGGACAGGGATCGAGCAGTACTTC	CAISGTGIEQYF
NA	NA	TRBV19	TRBJ2-1	TGTGCCAGTAGTATAGGGGCCGAGCCCGTCAATGAGCAGTTCTTC	CASSIGAEPVNEQFF
few	NA	TRBV7-8	TRBJ2-2	TGTGCCAGCAGCCTGACCAGCGCAGGGGTTTCCTCGAACACCGGGGAGCTGTTTTTT	CASSLTSAGVSSNTGELFF
few	NA	TRBV14	TRBJ2-1	TGTGCCAGCAGCCAGGGCACAGGGTATGATGAGCAGTTCTTC	CASSQGTGYDEQFF
NA	NA	TRBV15	TRBJ1-3	TGTGCCACCAGCAGGGGGGAGGCTGGAAACACCATATATTTT	CATSRGEAGNTIYF
NA	NA	TRBV21-1	TRBJ2-3	TGTGCCAGCAGCAAATGCGGTAGGGGCAAGTGGGAGTCTTTCGCAGATACGCAGTATTTT	CASSKCGRGKWESFADTQYF
few	NA	TRBV5-6	TRBJ2-5	TGTGCCAGCAGCTTGGAACAGGGAATACAAGAGACCCAGTACTTC	CASSLEQGIQETQYF